This TCR beta chain was obtained from a study of siplizumab effects on memory and regulatory T cells. Note on this clone: Its antigen is unknown.

The data were produced by immunoSEQ multiplex PCR, yet TCRdb's version contains in-frame clones alone and is incomplete. Altogether 100,000 or so clones are present, about 93% being singletons, with the ten largest covering about 0.34%. Findings and limits, study-wide: The study did not confirm that proliferating Tregs from siplizumab cultures were suppressive. Sequences that were alloreactive and traceable to unstimulated CD4+ memory cells were significantly reduced by siplizumab.

The J segment lost 0 bases and the V segment lost 5 bases, leaving 4 bases of the junction unmatched. CDR1 and CDR2 from the germline V gene are SGHNT and YENEEA. CDR3 length: 15 residues. Sequenced sample: CD4+ T cells sorted from blood. The sequence derives from a human donor in good health. The chain has TRBV11-3 and TRBJ1-1, with 9 bases matching TRBD1. CDR3 nucleotides: TGTGCCAGCAGCCGCAGGACAGGGGTGAACACTGAAGCTTTCTTT. Translation: CASSRRTGVNTEAFF.